This T cell receptor beta chain was captured by sequencing in a study of shared clonotypes between healthy human individuals (dated by TCRdb to between 2020 and 2021). About the study as a whole: A few men and a couple of women, aged 18 to 49 years, made up the cohort. To estimate repertoire size and how much clonotype sharing occurs between individuals, the study deeply sequenced the blood TCR repertoires of five healthy adults. For each donor, CD4 naive and CD4 memory were each run on three plates, CD8 naive on two plates, and CD8 memory on one plate. To increase sequencing depth and limit assay-specific biases, different laboratories used diverse techniques to prepare libraries and sequence TCR repertoires. Between about 0.85 and 8.9 billion PBMCs per donor were obtained by leukapheresis. Paper-wide results and their limitations: Only blood was sampled, and tissue TCR repertoires likely differ from those in blood. Compared with non-shared clonotypes, the clonotypes found in all four sorted-subset donors had higher generation probabilities. Incomplete sequencing was indicated by rarefaction of sorted-subset datasets, despite the large sequencing depth. Based on pairwise subsampling, the degree of clonotype sharing among donors was expected to be affected by sequencing depth. Across a handful of donors, 5% to 6% of naive CD4, roughly 3.8% of naive CD8, roughly 2.2% of memory CD4, and around 0.4% of memory CD8 clonotypes were shared. Because the study included only a small number of donors, the genetic and exposure-history diversity represented was limited. Naive subsets generally had larger estimated clonotype richness than memory subsets.

V is cut by 10 bases and J by 0 bases, and the space between the germline ends is 10 bases. CDR1 MDHEN and CDR2 SYDVKM were looked up in the germline V gene. There are 13 amino acids in the CDR3, from cysteine to phenylalanine inclusive. The kept DNA is CDR3 alone, 39 bases in frame from the first base. Donors were healthy HIV-negative adults with no recently reported acute infections or vaccinations. All donors were Caucasian adults living in Nashville, Tennessee, USA. CD4+ T cells were enriched by magnetic negative selection; naive cells were then positively selected on CD45RA, and the negative fraction formed the memory subset. After blood collection by leukapheresis, PBMCs were isolated using Ficoll-Histopaque density gradient centrifugation and then cryopreserved in the vapor phase of liquid nitrogen. Purity and quantity of every magnetically sorted T cell population were checked by analytical flow cytometry. Genomic DNA was isolated from every sorted fraction and measured by UV absorbance on a Nanodrop 2000c.

TCR CDR3 regions were amplified from genomic DNA by multiplex PCR using the deep immunoSEQ assay. Extracted genomic DNA from each cell subset was spread evenly across all wells of several immunoSEQ 96-well plates, with each plate serving as a replicate. For sorted subsets, about 210 ng of genomic DNA, equivalent to some 30,000 T cell genomes, went into each replicate PCR. The purified libraries were quantified using a Qubit 3.0 fluorometer, sized with a Bioanalyzer 2100, and then quantified again using the KAPA Library Quantification kit. Every immunoSEQ 96-well plate was sequenced on a dedicated single-read 150-cycle Illumina NextSeq 550 flow cell. The study's own analysis went as follows. The immunoSEQ output contained only junctional sequences without quality scores, so filtering could not match that applied to full-length reads. To assign V/J genes and CDR3, sequences were annotated against IMGT germline references using PyIR, a Python wrapper for IgBLAST v1.9. Reads were filtered out if the reads had weak V/J assignments (E-value above 1e-6), no CDR3, stop codons, out-of-frame junctions, or ambiguous translated residues. V3J clonotypes were defined as sequences sharing an identical inferred V gene, J gene, and CDR3 amino acid sequence. Percentage overlap between repertoires was computed as shared unique clonotypes divided by the size of the smaller repertoire. Richness of each repertoire was evaluated using RTK rarefaction, the Chao1 estimator, and Recon v2.1 estimates of unobserved clonotypes. Generation probabilities were computed with OLGA for all TCRbeta clonotypes obtained by the gDNA method from four donors. TCRdb stores this immuneACCESS table with in-frame sequences only. Part of the clones is absent; in the studies checked, under half of the shortfall reflects unresolved V genes, and no reason is known for the rest. V and J calls and clone size follow that table, whereas D and trimming were derived from the DNA. For this sample there are more than 500,000 clones; roughly 95% appear just once. About 0.064% of the sample belongs to the ten largest clones.

A single count supports this clone. Which antigen it targets is not known. No qualities accompany the bases; no much larger clone lies one base away. This TCR came from a woman between 25 and 40 years old in good health. The source material was naive CD4+ T cells sorted from blood. The cell subset or site label, read with the paper, signifies: CD45RA+ positively selected. Recombination connected TRBV28 to TRBJ1-3; no D gene is confidently identified. The CDR3 here reads CANTNDSGNTIYF. The DNA reads TGTGCCAACACAAACGACTCTGGAAACACCATATATTTT.